The 21 T cell receptor beta chains presented below share a single source sample, sequenced in a study of shared clonotypes between healthy human individuals. Using immunoSEQ multiplex PCR, the repertoire was profiled, and TCRdb retains in-frame clones only, with some absent. The sample shows about 590,000 clones, nearly 97% of them seen only once. As defined, naive CD8 cells were CD45RO-negative and positively selected for CCR7, with terminally differentiated effector memory CD45RA+ cells excluded. Source material: naive CD8+ T cells sorted from blood. All receptors come from a woman aged 25-40 years in good health.

The gene calls are TRBV30 and TRBJ1-3; D gene ambiguous. This CDR3 comprises 14 residues. Germline CDR1 reads GTSNPN; CDR2 reads SVGIG (reference sequence). V gave up 4 bases and J gave up 0 bases, with 10 bases separating them. The CDR3 here is CAWMPTFSGNTIYF. For the CDR3, the DNA is TGTGCCTGGATGCCCACATTCTCTGGAAACACCATATATTTT.

The CDR3 sequence is CASSPTKFYNEQFF. CDR3 nucleotide sequence: TGCGCCAGCAGCCCGACTAAATTTTACAATGAGCAGTTCTTC. This chain links TRBV4-1 with TRBJ2-1, with D perhaps matching TRBD2 (5 bases). V was cut by 4 bases and J by 4 bases, with 11 bases left in between. CDR3 length: 14 amino acids. Germline CDR1 is MGHRA and CDR2 is YSYEKL.

The DNA for the CDR3 is TGTGCCAGCAGCGAAGTAACCCCGAATACGCAGTATTTT. Translated, it gives CASSEVTPNTQYF. The V call is TRBV9, the J call TRBJ2-3; D uncertain. The CDR3 covers 13 residues. Germline values: CDR1 SGDLS, CDR2 YYNGEE. The V and J ends lost 3 bases and 7 bases respectively, with 12 bases between them.

The chain links TRBV11-2 to TRBJ2-5; 9 bases match TRBD2. The V gene end was trimmed by 1 base and the J gene end by 11 bases; junction bases not matched to a gene: 17. Germline V gene data show CDR1 as SGHAT and CDR2 as FQNNGV. The CDR3 is 17 amino acids. CDR3: CASSLGPGVAGVGGQYF. The CDR3 DNA reads as TGTGCCAGCAGCTTAGGACCAGGGGTAGCGGGAGTCGGAGGGCAGTACTTC.

This clone was seen only once. The chain links TRBV5-4 to TRBJ2-6, with 7 bases that match TRBD1. V lost 2 bases, J lost 2 bases, and 1 base stayed unmatched. CDR1 and CDR2 from the germline V gene are SGHNT and YYREEE (reference sequence). CDR3 length equals 15 residues. The CDR3 DNA is TGTGCCAGCAGCTTAACAGGGGCTGGGGCCAACGTCCTGACTTTC. It translates to CASSLTGAGANVLTF. The full variable domain, in which reference TRBV5-4 and TRBJ2-6 provide the parts outside the CDR3, is ETGVTQSPTHLIKTRGQQVTLRCSSQSGHNTVSWYQQALGQGPQFIFQYYREEENGRGNFPPRFSGLQFPNYSSELNVNALELDDSALYLCASSLTGAGANVLTFGAGSRLTVL.

The chain couples TRBV6-5 to TRBJ1-5; D is unresolved. The germline V gene has CDR1 MNHEY and CDR2 SVGAGI. Trimming took 0 bases from V and 7 from J, leaving 7 bases between them. The CDR3 spans 13 residues. The DNA of the CDR3 is TGTGCCAGCAGTTACTCGATTGGGCAGCCCCAGCATTTT. It yields the protein CASSYSIGQPQHF.

The V gene is TRBV6-1, the J gene TRBJ2-7; 7 bases are shared with TRBD1. This CDR3 spans 12 amino acids. Germline V gene sequence: CDR1 MNHNS, CDR2 SASEGT. Trimming at V came to 11 bases and at J to 5 bases, leaving 9 bases not matched to a gene. This chain's CDR3 is CAGGQVLNEQYF. The CDR3 bases are TGTGCCGGTGGACAGGTTCTGAACGAGCAGTACTTC.

The genes are TRBV9 and TRBJ2-7; no reliable D call. Germline CDR1 reads SGDLS; CDR2 reads YYNGEE. V lost 2 bases and J 0 bases, leaving 12 bases between the germline ends. The CDR3 extends over 15 amino acids. CDR3 DNA sequence: TGTGCCAGCAGCGTGCGGTGGCAGGACTCCTACGAGCAGTACTTC. Its protein is CASSVRWQDSYEQYF.

The genes are TRBV2 and TRBJ2-7; 10 nucleotides match TRBD1. J gave up 5 bases and V 5 bases, and 9 bases lay outside the gene matches. The CDR3 runs 15 residues. The germline V gene encodes CDR1 SNHLY and CDR2 FYNNEI. CDR3 sequence (DNA): TGTGCCAGCAGTACCCACGGGACAGGGGTAAACGAGCAGTACTTC. It yields the protein CASSTHGTGVNEQYF.

The chain links TRBV10-1 to TRBJ1-1, with 9 nucleotides matching TRBD1. The CDR3 totals 15 residues. Looked up from germline, CDR1 is WNHNN and CDR2 is SYGVQD (reference sequence). Trimming removed 1 base from V and 4 bases from J; junction bases left unmatched: 4. The DNA of the CDR3 is TGCGCCAGCAGTGAGTACCGGGACAGGGTCACTGAAGCTTTCTTT. This sequence encodes CASSEYRDRVTEAFF.

The chain is built from TRBV14 and TRBJ2-7; TRBD2 aligns across 12 bases. Looked up from germline, CDR1 is SGHDN and CDR2 is FVKESK. The CDR3 is 14 amino acids. V was pared by 6 bases and J by 7 bases, with 7 bases of the junction left unmatched. CDR3: CASSDLAGGWEQYF. The CDR3 coding sequence is TGTGCCAGCAGTGATCTAGCGGGAGGGTGGGAGCAGTACTTC. The entire variable domain, with the rest obtained from reference TRBV14 and TRBJ2-7, is as follows: EAGVTQFPSHSVIEKGQTVTLRCDPISGHDNLYWYRRVMGKEIKFLLHFVKESKQDESGMPNNRFLAERTGGTYSTLKVQPAELEDSGVYFCASSDLAGGWEQYFGPGTRLTVT.

This chain links TRBV6-1 with TRBJ2-5; the match to TRBD2 covers 12 bases. The J call is doubtful: the DNA matches TRBJ2-7 better. Germline V gene sequence: CDR1 MNHNS, CDR2 SASEGT. The CDR3 contains 14 residues. CDR3 nucleotides: TGTGCCGTCCCAGGACTAGCGGGATCGTACGAGCAGTACTTC. Translation gives CAVPGLAGSYEQYF.

The chain couples TRBV6-6 to TRBJ1-5; D may be TRBD1 (6 bases). Trimming left V 7 bases short and J 5 bases short, with 18 bases between. Germline CDR1 is MNHNY and CDR2 is SVGAGI (reference sequence). This CDR3 is built from 15 residues. CDR3 loop: CASTSLGGYDQPQHF. CDR3 in DNA: TGTGCCAGCACCTCACTCGGGGGCTACGATCAGCCCCAGCATTTT.

J is TRBJ1-1 and V is TRBV7-9; D gene unclear. Trimming removed 5 bases from V and 1 base from J, with 11 bases in between. The germline CDR1 and CDR2 sequences are SEHNR and FQNEAQ (reference sequence). CDR3 length: 14 amino acids. CDR3 sequence: CASSPSDGNTEAFF. The DNA of the CDR3 is TGTGCCAGCAGCCCCAGCGATGGGAACACTGAAGCTTTCTTT.

CDR3: CASSSPRYQGSYEQYF. In DNA form, the CDR3 reads TGTGCCAGCAGTTCCCCCAGGTACCAAGGGTCCTACGAGCAGTACTTC. The V and J genes are TRBV28 and TRBJ2-7; D gene uncertain. Trimming pared 4 bases from V and 1 base from J, leaving 17 bases between. Germline V CDR1 and CDR2: MDHEN, SYDVKM. The CDR3 is 16 residues long.

The J gene is TRBJ2-3, the V gene TRBV6-5; D might be TRBD1 or TRBD2, each matching 5 bases. Germline V lookup: CDR1 MNHEY, CDR2 SVGAGI. This CDR3 has 15 residues. Trimming removed 2 bases from V and 3 bases from J, with 12 bases in between. Written as DNA, the CDR3 is TGTGCCAGCAGTTACCAGGGTGAGGGTACAGATACGCAGTATTTT. Its protein is CASSYQGEGTDTQYF.

The chain carries TRBV19 and TRBJ2-5; D might be TRBD1 or TRBD2, each matching 6 bases. Germline CDR1 LNHDA, CDR2 SQIVND (reference sequence). This CDR3 has 15 amino acids. Deletions cut 4 bases from V and 4 bases from J, with 16 bases between. The CDR3 DNA sequence: TGTGCCAGTAGTACTCCACGTCGGGGGCGAGAGACCCAGTACTTC. This gives the protein CASSTPRRGRETQYF. Full variable domain (outside the CDR3, taken from reference TRBV19 and TRBJ2-5): DGGITQSPKYLFRKEGQNVTLSCEQNLNHDAMYWYRQDPGQGLRLIYYSQIVNDFQKGDIAEGYSVSREKKESFPLTVTSAQKNPTAFYLCASSTPRRGRETQYFGPGTRLLVL.

V is TRBV11-2 and J is TRBJ2-7, with D perhaps TRBD1 (6 bases). The CDR3 totals 14 residues. Germline V CDR1 and CDR2: SGHAT, FQNNGV. V gave up 2 bases and J gave up 4 bases, with 12 bases separating them. CDR3 nucleotides: TGTGCCAGCAGCTTAAGCCAGGGGCAATACGAGCAGTACTTC. This sequence encodes CASSLSQGQYEQYF.

The rearrangement joins TRBV13 to TRBJ2-7; the D gene is possibly TRBD2 (6 bases). The germline CDR1 and CDR2 sequences are PRHDT and FYEKMQ (reference sequence). This CDR3 contains 14 residues. V lost 0 bases, J lost 5 bases, and 11 bases lay in between. CDR3 sequence: CASSLGGTVDEQYF. DNA of the CDR3: TGTGCCAGCAGCTTAGGCGGGACTGTCGACGAGCAGTACTTC. Based on the CDR3 plus reference TRBV13 and TRBJ2-7, the full variable domain is AAGVIQSPRHLIKEKRETATLKCYPIPRHDTVYWYQQGPGQDPQFLISFYEKMQSDKGSIPDRFSAQQFSDYHSELNMSSLELGDSALYFCASSLGGTVDEQYFGPGTRLTVT.

The chain couples TRBV28 to TRBJ2-7; D remains unclear. Germline V gives CDR1 MDHEN, CDR2 SYDVKM. The ends were cut back, 6 bases at V and 3 bases at J, with 18 bases in the middle. The CDR3 is made up of 15 amino acids. In nucleotides, the CDR3 is TGTGCCAGCAGCCACTCGAGAATTCACCTCTACGAGCAGTACTTC. Residues: CASSHSRIHLYEQYF.

The chain has TRBV28 and TRBJ2-7; TRBD1 agrees at 9 bases. J lost 5 bases, V lost 4 bases, and 6 bases had no gene match. The CDR3 sequence is 14 residues long. Per the germline V gene, CDR1 is MDHEN and CDR2 is SYDVKM. CDR3 sequence (DNA): TGTGCCAGCAGTTCGGGACAGGGAGGGGACGAGCAGTACTTC. Translation gives CASSSGQGGDEQYF.